The source of this T cell receptor beta chain is a study of cytomegalovirus exposure and HLA in healthy donors (dated by TCRdb to the late 2010s). In the study overall: According to an earlier analysis of 587 of the donors, some 180 million T cells yielded over 100 million unique TCR beta sequences and less than 300 Gb of sequence data. An early release covering around 630 HLA-typed donors comprised approximately 290 gigabases of sequencing data and around 80 million unique TCR sequences. Among the roughly 390 genotyped donors, under 90% belonged to the genetic ancestry cluster associated with self-reported Caucasian donors. The study aimed to test whether cataloging public T cell receptors could reveal signatures of past pathogen exposure. Using immunosequencing, the study profiled T cell repertoires from 500 to 800 subjects and related those repertoires to cytomegalovirus serostatus. A separate validation cohort of 90 to 150 different subjects was used in addition to the roughly 640-subject first cohort. High-throughput TCR immunosequencing, statistical association of individual TCRs with disease status, and machine learning were combined to predict cytomegalovirus infection status. A later analysis re-analyzed previously published TCR beta repertoires from 660 or so donors and added high-resolution HLA genotyping to study TCR occurrence patterns. The later analysis used no new phenotypic data to find candidate immune exposures, relying instead on TCR beta sequences and their occurrence across donors. In an earlier analysis of a few hundred of the donors, high-throughput TCR beta sequencing was used to judge whether each TCR beta V gene segment behaved as functional or pseudogenic. Alongside the repertoire data, information on donor age, sex, ethnicity and CMV serostatus was compiled. A later genetic analysis used genome-wide SNP genotypes for about 65% of the 666 donors, treating that subset as a discovery cohort. All discovery cohort repertoires had been generated using a single sequencing platform. HLA typing covered class I and class II loci at four-digit resolution. The number of donors typed differed by locus, with roughly 629-640 for A, B, C, DRB1 and DQB1, around 520 for DQA1, 600 to 610 for DPA1, and some 440 for DPB1. A handful of DR-DQ haplotypes were handled as single units for association and clustering because linkage in the cohort was strong. On average, approximately 250,000 unique TCR beta nucleotide sequences were sequenced per donor among about 400 genotyped donors of the cohort, with roughly 19% of those sequences being non-productive.

Library prep was done by the immunoSEQ multiplex PCR assay. The multiplex PCR relied on a mix of 60 forward primers for TCR Vbeta segments and 13 reverse primers for TCR Jbeta segments. The CDR3 region of rearranged TCR beta genes was amplified from genomic DNA with a multiplex PCR assay. The amplified TCR beta libraries were sequenced on the Illumina HiSeq System as 87-base-pair reads. Regarding the original processing steps: A later analysis counted tens of millions of unique TCR beta chains across the 650 to 800 repertoires, and around 12 million of these chains were shared by at least two donors. A nearest-neighbor algorithm error-corrected the raw reads and collapsed the reads into unique sequences, merging closely related sequences to remove PCR and sequencing errors. V, D and J gene segments were assigned by aligning CDR3 sequences to IMGT reference sequences. For a sequence to be retained, a match of at least six nucleotides was required to both a V gene segment and a J gene segment. A rearrangement was called productive if the CDR3 had no stop codons and remained in frame with V and J, and every other rearrangement was called non-productive. Following IMGT convention, CDR3 was defined as the stretch from the second conserved V-encoded cysteine to the conserved J-encoded phenylalanine. In an earlier analysis of approximately 590 of the donors, sequences lacking an unambiguous match to a single V gene segment were excluded. In an earlier analysis of some 590 of the donors, a V segment was called functional when productive rearrangements were above 56.7%, and segregating when the standard deviation between donors exceeded 5%. A statistical classification framework was built to diagnose cytomegalovirus status from the catalog of TCR beta chain sequences. A later analysis assigned V and J genes by comparing TCR nucleotide sequences with IMGT/GENE-DB human TR gene sequences. A later analysis assigned CDR3 sequences and most-parsimonious VDJ recombination scenarios with the TCRdist pipeline. In a later analysis, each TCR beta chain was defined by its CDR3 amino acid sequence together with its V-gene family, and reads lacking a unique V-gene family were excluded. In a later analysis, 550 to 650 highly shared, low-generation-probability nucleotide sequences were removed to address suspected cross-contamination and a sequencing artifact. In a later analysis, a clonal expansion index for each public chain was calculated from normalized within-repertoire ranks of inferred template counts. In a later analysis, generation probabilities were computed using a VDJ recombination model fitted to out-of-frame rearrangements, and the results were checked against IGoR. In a later analysis, TCR-TCR, TCR-HLA and TCR-CMV co-occurrence was scored with hypergeometric tests, and a repertoire-size bias correction was applied to TCR pairs. A later analysis estimated false discovery rates by permuting HLA or CMV assignments 20 times. A later analysis grouped co-occurring TCRs with DBSCAN, adding TCRdist sequence similarity when clustering within HLA-allele-positive subsets. For co-occurrence clustering, repertoires with fewer than 30,000 or more than 120,000 public chains were excluded, along with five repertoires with anomalous nucleotide sharing. The immuneACCESS repertoire file appears here via TCRdb, limited to in-frame rearrangements. These files lack a portion of the clones; in checked studies, under half of the deficit traces to unresolved V genes, and the cause of the others is not known. That table gives V, J and clone size, and the DNA gave D and trimming. The sample table shows around 150,000 clones, and 82% are seen once. Of the sample, about 11% is held by the ten largest clones.

On this clone itself: Its antigen has not been determined. No much larger clone is present one base from it, and per-base qualities are unavailable.

The cohort was made up of hundreds of healthy bone marrow donors. Cohort members were all nominally healthy when sampled, although unrecorded immune exposures were likely present. The donor was CMV seropositive and was included in the group of 250 to 300 seropositive cohort members. Each donor provided a peripheral blood sample, and peripheral blood mononuclear cells were used for TCR beta sequencing. The Qiagen DNeasy Blood Extraction Kit was used to extract genomic DNA from the blood cell samples. The CDR3 holds 16 amino acids from the cysteine to the phenylalanine. This entry keeps only the CDR3 DNA: 48 bases, framed from base 1. V trim: 0 bases; J trim: 3 bases; unmatched bases: 6. The germline V gene yields LGHNA for CDR1 and YSLEER for CDR2. What the work shows at the level of the full study, not this receptor alone: Some IMGT-functional V segments, including TRBV6-2 and TRBV6-3, could not be told apart with the 87-base-pair reads, so those segments were excluded. In a later analysis, HLA-associated TCR beta chains showed more clonal expansion and lower generation probabilities than non-associated chains that were equally common. According to a later analysis, most CMV-associated TCR beta chains appeared to be HLA-restricted, and the HLA associations seemed to be driven largely by CMV exposure. In an earlier analysis of some 640 of the donors, most TCR beta V segments were observed in productive rearrangements about 90% or about 30% of the time, broadly matching IMGT annotations. Roughly uniform sequencing depth across donors was assumed in presence/absence analyses, although this assumption may not hold. In the study, 150 to 200 TCR beta chains were listed as associated with cytomegalovirus. Three of the identified cytomegalovirus-associated TCR beta chains were confirmed in vitro to be specific for cytomegalovirus antigens. The sequencing pipeline was judged likely to have produced a cluster of highly shared sequence variants as a technical artifact. A later genetic analysis reported fewer N-insertions in productive TCRs among donors in an Asian-associated ancestry cluster than the roughly 700-donor mean. Across donors, most TCR sequences were observed very rarely, whereas some public TCRs were present in many individuals. It was suggested by the authors that the approach could potentially be generalized to other disease states and immunological phenotypes. Only TCR beta chains were sequenced in this cohort, and the absence of alpha or paired-chain data limited detectable features. Immune exposure information for the cohort was limited to CMV serostatus. In a later analysis, TCR association rates were found to vary across HLA loci, with the most associated TCRs seen for DRB1 alleles and the fewest for HLA-C alleles. Specific HLA alleles were associated with around 18,000 TCR beta sequences at a false discovery rate of 0.05 in a later analysis. A further reported finding was that TCR beta sequences accurately predicted the HLA-A and HLA-B alleles for most subjects in the first cohort. A later genetic analysis associated a missense DCLRE1C variant with V-gene and J-gene trimming of TCR beta chains, and an independent cohort replicated the association. Linkage disequilibrium might explain the correlated functional status among segregating V segments, but an unknown experimental factor could not be excluded. Because counts were too low, about 18 rarely observed V segments, including chromosome 9 orphons, were left out of the earlier analysis of 587 of the donors. In both the original and validation cohorts, the classifier was reported to diagnose cytomegalovirus status with high specificity and sensitivity. Because HLA typing was unavailable for some donors at each locus, only the typed subset was used in association tests. In a later analysis, several top co-occurrence clusters were reported to appear linked to parvovirus B19, influenza, CMV and Epstein-Barr virus. When HLA alleles, especially DR and DQ, strongly co-occurred, attributing TCR associations to individual alleles was difficult.

This chain joins TRBV4-3 to TRBJ1-2; TRBD1 matches 8 bases in the middle. The TCR sequence derives from a man aged 50-59 years in good health and CMV-seropositive. Sequenced material: PBMCs. The DNA sequence follows: TGCGCCAGCAGCCAAGATATTGGACAGGGATACTATGGCTACACCTTC. Its protein reads: CASSQDIGQGYYGYTF.